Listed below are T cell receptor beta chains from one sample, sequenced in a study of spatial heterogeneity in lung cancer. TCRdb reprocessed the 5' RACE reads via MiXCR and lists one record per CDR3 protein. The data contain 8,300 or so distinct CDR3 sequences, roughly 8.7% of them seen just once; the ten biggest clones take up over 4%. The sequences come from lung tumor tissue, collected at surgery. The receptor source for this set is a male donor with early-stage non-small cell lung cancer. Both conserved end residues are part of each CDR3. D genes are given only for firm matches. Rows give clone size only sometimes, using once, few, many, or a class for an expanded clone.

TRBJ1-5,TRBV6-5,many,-,CASSPLPAGGSSNQPQHF,TGTGCCAGCAGTCCACTCCCGGCCGGAGGATCTAGCAATCAGCCCCAGCATTTT
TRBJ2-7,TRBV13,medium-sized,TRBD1,CASSRAGQGSYEQYF,TGTGCCAGCTCCCGAGCGGGACAGGGCTCCTACGAGCAGTACTTC
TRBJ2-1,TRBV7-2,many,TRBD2,CASSAPGLAVGNEQFF,TGTGCCAGCAGCGCCCCGGGACTAGCGGTCGGCAATGAGCAGTTCTTC
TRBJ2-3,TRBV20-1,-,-,CSPCPAGEGADTQYF,TGCAGTCCATGCCCGGCGGGGGAGGGGGCAGATACGCAGTATTTT
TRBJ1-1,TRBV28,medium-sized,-,CATFLGTEAFF,TGTGCCACCTTCTTAGGGACTGAAGCTTTCTTT
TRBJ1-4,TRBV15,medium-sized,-,CATSTGRTDEKLFF,TGTGCCACCAGCACCGGGCGAACAGATGAAAAACTGTTTTTT
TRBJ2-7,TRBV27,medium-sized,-,CASSLGSGSTYEQYF,TGTGCCAGCAGTTTGGGTTCGGGCAGTACCTACGAGCAGTACTTC
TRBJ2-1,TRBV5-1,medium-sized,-,CASSLGDWSYNEQFF,TGCGCCAGCAGCTTGGGAGACTGGTCCTACAATGAGCAGTTCTTC
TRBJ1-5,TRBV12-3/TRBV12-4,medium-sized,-,CASSSAGVQPQHF,TGTGCCAGCAGTTCAGCAGGGGTGCAGCCCCAGCATTTT
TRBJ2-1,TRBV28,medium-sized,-,CASSFRPPRSNEQFF,TGTGCCAGCAGTTTTCGCCCCCCGAGGTCCAATGAGCAGTTCTTC
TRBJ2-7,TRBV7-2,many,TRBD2,CASSSLAGGAYEQYF,TGTGCCAGCAGCTCCTTAGCGGGAGGGGCTTACGAGCAGTACTTC
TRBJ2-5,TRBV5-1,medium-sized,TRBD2,CASTRVGGPETQYF,TGCGCCAGCACTCGGGTGGGAGGGCCGGAGACCCAGTACTTC
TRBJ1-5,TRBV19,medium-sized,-,CASKTGDNQPQHF,TGTGCCAGTAAAACAGGAGATAATCAGCCCCAGCATTTT
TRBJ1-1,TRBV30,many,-,CAWGQGYEAFF,TGTGCCTGGGGTCAGGGGTACGAAGCTTTCTTT
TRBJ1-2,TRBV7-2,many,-,CASSLAGAYGYTF,TGTGCCAGCAGCTTAGCGGGGGCCTATGGCTACACCTTC
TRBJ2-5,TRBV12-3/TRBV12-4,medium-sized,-,CASSPSGVQETQYF,TGTGCCAGCAGCCCTAGTGGGGTCCAAGAGACCCAGTACTTC
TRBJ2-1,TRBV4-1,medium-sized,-,CASSPRWTEVYNEQFF,TGCGCCAGCAGCCCAAGATGGACGGAGGTGTACAATGAGCAGTTCTTC
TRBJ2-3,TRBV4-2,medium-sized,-,CASSQERDTQYF,TGTGCCAGCAGCCAAGAAAGGGATACGCAGTATTTT
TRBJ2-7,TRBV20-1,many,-,CSARDHWQGREQYF,TGCAGTGCTAGAGATCATTGGCAGGGGAGAGAGCAGTACTTC
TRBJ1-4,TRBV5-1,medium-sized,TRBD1,CASSLNGNQGAYEKLFF,TGCGCCAGCAGCTTGAACGGAAACCAGGGGGCGTACGAAAAACTGTTTTTT
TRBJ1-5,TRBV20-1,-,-,CSARDRRGGQPQHF,TGCAGTGCTAGAGATCGCAGGGGCGGTCAGCCCCAGCATTTT
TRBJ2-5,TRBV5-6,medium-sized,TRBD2,CASSLEVGGFGETQYF,TGTGCCAGCAGCTTGGAAGTGGGAGGGTTCGGAGAGACCCAGTACTTC
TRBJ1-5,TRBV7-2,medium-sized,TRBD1,CVSSLAGQHNQPQHF,TGTGTCAGCAGCTTGGCGGGACAGCACAATCAGCCCCAGCATTTT
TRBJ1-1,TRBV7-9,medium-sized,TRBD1,CASSVIQGSTEAFF,TGTGCCAGCAGCGTAATACAGGGGTCCACTGAAGCTTTCTTT
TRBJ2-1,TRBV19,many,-,CASSIKDEQFF,TGTGCCAGTAGTATCAAGGATGAGCAGTTCTTC
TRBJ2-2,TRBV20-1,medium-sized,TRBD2,CSASAGTSDTGELFF,TGCAGTGCTTCTGCCGGGACTAGCGATACCGGGGAGCTGTTTTTT
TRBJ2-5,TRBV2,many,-,CASSEARGIETQYF,TGTGCCAGCAGTGAAGCCCGGGGGATAGAGACCCAGTACTTC
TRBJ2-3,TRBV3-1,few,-,CASSPSGEDTQYF,TGTGCCAGCAGCCCTTCAGGGGAGGATACGCAGTATTTT
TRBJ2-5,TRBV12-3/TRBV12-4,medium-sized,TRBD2,CASSPRGAGEETQYF,TGTGCCAGCAGTCCCAGAGGAGCGGGAGAAGAGACCCAGTACTTC
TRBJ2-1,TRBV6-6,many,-,CASSYFSGSPHNEQFF,TGTGCCAGCAGTTACTTCTCGGGCAGCCCCCACAATGAGCAGTTCTTC
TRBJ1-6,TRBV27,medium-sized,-,CASSWTRGPSPLHF,TGTGCCAGCAGTTGGACCAGAGGACCTTCACCCCTCCACTTT
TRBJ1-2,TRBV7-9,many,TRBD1,CASSLGQGGGYTF,TGTGCCAGCAGCTTAGGACAGGGCGGTGGCTACACCTTC
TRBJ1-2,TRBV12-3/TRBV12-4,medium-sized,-,CASSFPPEDYGYTF,TGTGCCAGCAGTTTCCCCCCCGAGGACTATGGCTACACCTTC
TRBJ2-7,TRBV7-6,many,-,CASSFRSGDEQYF,TGTGCCAGCAGCTTTAGGTCAGGGGACGAGCAGTACTTC
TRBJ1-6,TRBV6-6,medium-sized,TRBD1,CASSSNRGNSPLHF,TGTGCCAGCAGTAGCAACAGGGGTAATTCACCCCTCCACTTT
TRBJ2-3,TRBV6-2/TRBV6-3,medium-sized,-,CASSHPTDTDTQYF,TGTGCCAGCAGCCACCCGACAGACACAGATACGCAGTATTTT
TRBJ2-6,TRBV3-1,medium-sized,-,CASEGLSGANVLTF,TGTGCCAGCGAGGGACTCTCTGGGGCCAACGTCCTGACTTTC
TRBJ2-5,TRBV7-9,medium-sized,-,CASSFSSPQETQYF,TGTGCCAGCAGCTTCAGTTCCCCCCAAGAGACCCAGTACTTC
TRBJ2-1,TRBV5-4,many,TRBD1,CASSLVQGANTGEVF,TGTGCCAGCAGCTTGGTCCAGGGGGCGAACACCGGTGAGGTCTTC
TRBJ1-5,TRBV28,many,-,CASSLGSGVTQHF,TGTGCCAGCAGTTTGGGAAGTGGGGTGACCCAGCATTTT
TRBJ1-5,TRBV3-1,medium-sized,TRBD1,CASSQDTGVGSNQPQHF,TGTGCCAGCAGCCAAGATACAGGGGTGGGGAGCAATCAGCCCCAGCATTTT
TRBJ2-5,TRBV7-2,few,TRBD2,CASSLGVLAGGGETQYF,TGTGCCAGCAGCTTAGGGGTACTAGCGGGAGGGGGTGAGACCCAGTACTTC
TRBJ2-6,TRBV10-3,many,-,CAISEASSGANVLTF,TGTGCCATCAGTGAGGCGAGCTCTGGGGCCAACGTCCTGACTTTC